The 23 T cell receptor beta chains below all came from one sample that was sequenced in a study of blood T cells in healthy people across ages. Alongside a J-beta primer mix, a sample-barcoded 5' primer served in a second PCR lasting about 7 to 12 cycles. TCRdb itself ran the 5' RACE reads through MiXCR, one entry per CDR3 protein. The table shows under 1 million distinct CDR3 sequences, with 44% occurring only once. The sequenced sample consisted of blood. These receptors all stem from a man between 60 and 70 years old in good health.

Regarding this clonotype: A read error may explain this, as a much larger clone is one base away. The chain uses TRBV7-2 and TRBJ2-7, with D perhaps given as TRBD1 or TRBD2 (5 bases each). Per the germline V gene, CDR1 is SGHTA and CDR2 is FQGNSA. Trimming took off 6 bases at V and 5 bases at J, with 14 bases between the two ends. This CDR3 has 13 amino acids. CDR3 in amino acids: CASSKRDGHEQYF. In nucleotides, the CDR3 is TGTGCCAGCAGTAAGAGGGACGGCCACGAGCAGTACTTC.

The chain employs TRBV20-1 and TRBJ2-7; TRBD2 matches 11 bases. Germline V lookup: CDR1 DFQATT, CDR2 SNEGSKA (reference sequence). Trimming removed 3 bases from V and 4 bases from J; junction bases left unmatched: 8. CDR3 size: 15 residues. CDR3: CSASPLAGGLYEQYF. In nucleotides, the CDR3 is TGCAGTGCTAGCCCCCTAGCGGGGGGCCTTTACGAGCAGTACTTC.

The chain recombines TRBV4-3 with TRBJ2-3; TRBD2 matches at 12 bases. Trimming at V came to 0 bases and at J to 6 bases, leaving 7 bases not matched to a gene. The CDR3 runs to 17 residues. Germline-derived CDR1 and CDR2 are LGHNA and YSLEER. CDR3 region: CASSQDFRTSGGDTQYF. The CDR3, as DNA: TGCGCCAGCAGCCAAGATTTTAGAACTAGCGGGGGGGATACGCAGTATTTT.

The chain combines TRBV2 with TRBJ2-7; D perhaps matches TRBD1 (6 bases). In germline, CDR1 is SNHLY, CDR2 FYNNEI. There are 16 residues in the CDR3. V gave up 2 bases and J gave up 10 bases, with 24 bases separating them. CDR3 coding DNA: TGTGCCAGCAGTGAACGGCAGGGGACGACCGTACGATCCCAGTACTTC. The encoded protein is CASSERQGTTVRSQYF.

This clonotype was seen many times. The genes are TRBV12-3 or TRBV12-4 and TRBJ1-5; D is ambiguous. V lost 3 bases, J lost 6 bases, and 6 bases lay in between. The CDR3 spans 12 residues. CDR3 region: CASSLGFQPQHF. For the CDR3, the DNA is TGTGCCAGCAGTTTGGGTTTTCAGCCCCAGCATTTT.

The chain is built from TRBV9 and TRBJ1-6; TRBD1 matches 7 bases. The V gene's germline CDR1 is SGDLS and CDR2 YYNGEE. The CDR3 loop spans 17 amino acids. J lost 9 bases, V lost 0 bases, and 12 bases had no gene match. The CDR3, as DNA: TGTGCCAGCAGCGTAGCCCGGGACAGTACCTCTTCTTCACCCCTCCACTTT. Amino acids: CASSVARDSTSSSPLHF.

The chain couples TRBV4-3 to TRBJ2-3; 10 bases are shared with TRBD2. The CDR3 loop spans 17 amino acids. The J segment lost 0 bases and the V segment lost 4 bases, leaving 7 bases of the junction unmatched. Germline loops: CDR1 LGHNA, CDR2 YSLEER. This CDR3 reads CASSLERTSGSTDTQYF. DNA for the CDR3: TGCGCCAGCAGCCTGGAAAGGACTAGCGGAAGCACAGATACGCAGTATTTT.

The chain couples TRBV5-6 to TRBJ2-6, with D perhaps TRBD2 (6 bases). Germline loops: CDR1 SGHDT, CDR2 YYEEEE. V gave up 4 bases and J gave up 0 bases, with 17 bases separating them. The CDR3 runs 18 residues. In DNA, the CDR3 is TGTGCCAGCAGCCAACCGGGACTGATAAGCTCTGGGGCCAACGTCCTGACTTTC. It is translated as CASSQPGLISSGANVLTF.

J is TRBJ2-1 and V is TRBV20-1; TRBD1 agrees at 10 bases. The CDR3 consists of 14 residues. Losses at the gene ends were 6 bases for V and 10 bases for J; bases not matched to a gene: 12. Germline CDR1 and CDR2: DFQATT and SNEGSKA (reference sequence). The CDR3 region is CSAPGQGETYEQFF. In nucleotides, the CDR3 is TGCAGTGCCCCCGGACAGGGGGAGACCTACGAGCAGTTCTTC.

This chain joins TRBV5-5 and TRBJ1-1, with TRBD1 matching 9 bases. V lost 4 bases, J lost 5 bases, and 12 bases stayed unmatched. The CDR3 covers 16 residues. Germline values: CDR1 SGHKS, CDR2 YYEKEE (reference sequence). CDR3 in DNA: TGTGCCAGCAGCCCGGACAGGGGCCGGGTGTATACTGAAGCTTTCTTT. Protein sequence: CASSPDRGRVYTEAFF.

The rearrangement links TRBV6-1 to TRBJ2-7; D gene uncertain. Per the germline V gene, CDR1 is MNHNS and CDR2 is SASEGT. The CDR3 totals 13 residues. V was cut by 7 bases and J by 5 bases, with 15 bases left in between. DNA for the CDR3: TGTGCCAGCAAACGGGCCCTCCGTCACGAGCAGTACTTC. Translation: CASKRALRHEQYF.

The CDR3 bases are TGCAGTACTGGACGGGATAGAAGTCAGCCCCAGCATTTT. Translating gives CSTGRDRSQPQHF. The chain uses TRBV20-1 and TRBJ1-5; D is unclear. Germline assignment: CDR1 DFQATT and CDR2 SNEGSKA (reference sequence). V shed 8 bases and J shed 6 bases, with 17 bases lying between them. The CDR3 spans 13 residues.

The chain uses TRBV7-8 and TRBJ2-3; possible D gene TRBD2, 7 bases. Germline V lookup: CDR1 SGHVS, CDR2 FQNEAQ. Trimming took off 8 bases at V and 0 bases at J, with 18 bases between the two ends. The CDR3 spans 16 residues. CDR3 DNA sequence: TGTGCCAGCCGCCTCCCGGGGGGCACTAGCACAGATACGCAGTATTTT. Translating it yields CASRLPGGTSTDTQYF. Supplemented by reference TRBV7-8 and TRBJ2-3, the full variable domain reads GAGVSQSPRYKVAKRGQDVALRCDPISGHVSLFWYQQALGQGPEFLTYFQNEAQLDKSGLPSDRFFAERPEGSVSTLKIQRTQQEDSAVYLCASRLPGGTSTDTQYFGPGTRLTVL.

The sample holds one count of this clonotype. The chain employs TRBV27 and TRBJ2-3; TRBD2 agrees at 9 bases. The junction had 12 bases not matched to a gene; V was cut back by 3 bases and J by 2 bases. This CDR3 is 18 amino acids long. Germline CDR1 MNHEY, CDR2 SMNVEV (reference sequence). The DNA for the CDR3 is TGTGCCAGCAGTTTTCGGATAAAAAGCGGGGGGCACACAGATACGCAGTATTTT. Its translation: CASSFRIKSGGHTDTQYF.

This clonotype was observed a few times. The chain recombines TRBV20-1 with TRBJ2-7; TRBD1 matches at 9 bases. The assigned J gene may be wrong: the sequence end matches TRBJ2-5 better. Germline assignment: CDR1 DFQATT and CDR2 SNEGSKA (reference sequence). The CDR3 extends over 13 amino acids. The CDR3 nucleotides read TGCAGTGCCAGAACGGACAGGGGAGAGACCCAGTACTTC. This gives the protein CSARTDRGETQYF.

The CDR3 protein is CASSQDSQRGQYGYTF. In DNA, the CDR3 is TGTGCCAGCAGCCAAGATTCCCAACGAGGGCAGTATGGCTACACCTTC. The V gene is TRBV14, the J gene TRBJ1-2; no clear D gene. Germline-derived CDR1 and CDR2 are SGHDN and FVKESK. The CDR3 has 16 residues. The V end lost 0 bases, the J end lost 5 bases, and 16 bases lay between the germline ends.

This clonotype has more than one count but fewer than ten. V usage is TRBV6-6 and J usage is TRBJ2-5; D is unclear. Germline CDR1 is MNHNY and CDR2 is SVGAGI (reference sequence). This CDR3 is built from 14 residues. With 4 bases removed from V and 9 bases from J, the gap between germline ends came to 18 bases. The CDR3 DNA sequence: TGTGCCAGCAGTTCCCTCGACTCCGGTGCGGCCCAGTACTTC. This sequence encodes CASSSLDSGAAQYF.

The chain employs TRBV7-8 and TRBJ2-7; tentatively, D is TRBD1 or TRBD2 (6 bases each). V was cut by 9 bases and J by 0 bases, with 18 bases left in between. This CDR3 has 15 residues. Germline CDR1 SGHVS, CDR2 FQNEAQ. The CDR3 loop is CASTSSLTGSYEQYF. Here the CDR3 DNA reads TGTGCCAGTACTAGCAGCCTGACAGGCTCCTACGAGCAGTACTTC.

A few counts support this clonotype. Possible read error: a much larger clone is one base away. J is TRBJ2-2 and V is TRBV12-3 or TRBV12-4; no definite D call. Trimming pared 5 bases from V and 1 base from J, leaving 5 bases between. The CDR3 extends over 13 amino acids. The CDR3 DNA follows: TGTGCCAGCAGTGTTCAGAACACCGGGGAGCTGTTTTTT. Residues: CASSVQNTGELFF.

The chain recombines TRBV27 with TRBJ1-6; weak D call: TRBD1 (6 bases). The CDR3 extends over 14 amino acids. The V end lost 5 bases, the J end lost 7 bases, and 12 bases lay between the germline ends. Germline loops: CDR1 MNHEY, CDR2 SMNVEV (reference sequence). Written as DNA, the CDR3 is TGTGCCAGCAGTCCAGGGGCAGGGAATTCACCCCTCCACTTT. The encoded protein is CASSPGAGNSPLHF.

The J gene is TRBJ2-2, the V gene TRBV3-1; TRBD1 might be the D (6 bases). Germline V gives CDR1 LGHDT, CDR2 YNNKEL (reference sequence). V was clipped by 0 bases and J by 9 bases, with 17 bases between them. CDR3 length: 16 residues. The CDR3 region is CASSQDPGTGTRELFF. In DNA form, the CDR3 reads TGTGCCAGCAGCCAAGACCCCGGCACAGGGACCAGGGAGCTGTTTTTT.

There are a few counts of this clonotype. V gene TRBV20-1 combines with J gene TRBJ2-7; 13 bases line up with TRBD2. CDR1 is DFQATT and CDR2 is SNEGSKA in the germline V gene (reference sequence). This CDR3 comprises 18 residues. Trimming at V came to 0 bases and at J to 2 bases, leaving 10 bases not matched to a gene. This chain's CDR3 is CSARERVGLAGVPYEQYF. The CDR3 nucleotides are TGCAGTGCTAGAGAGCGGGTTGGACTAGCGGGGGTTCCCTACGAGCAGTACTTC.

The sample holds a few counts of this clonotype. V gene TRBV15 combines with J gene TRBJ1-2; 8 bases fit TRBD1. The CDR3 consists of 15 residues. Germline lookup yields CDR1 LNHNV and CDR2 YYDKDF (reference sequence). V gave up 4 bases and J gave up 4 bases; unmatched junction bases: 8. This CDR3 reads CATSTDRGRFYGYTF. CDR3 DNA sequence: TGTGCCACCAGCACTGACAGGGGCCGCTTCTATGGCTACACCTTC.